This T cell receptor beta chain stems from a study of cytomegalovirus exposure and HLA in healthy donors. General study points: The authors reported that TCR beta sequences could predict HLA-A and HLA-B alleles. These predictions were accurate for most subjects in the first cohort. Researchers reported in a later analysis that common viral pathogens appeared linked to several top clusters.

Use of 60 Vbeta and 13 Jbeta primers characterized the PCR. Per the study methods: In a later analysis, the count reached some 75 million unique TCR beta chains, with 8.5 million to 14 million shared. Produced via immunoSEQ multiplex PCR; TCRdb's table is partial and in-frame only. V and J calls and clone size come straight from that table; D and trimming were deduced from the DNA. The table includes around 130,000 clones, roughly 82% detected once. Trimming at V came to 3 bases and at J to 5 bases, leaving 1 base not matched to a gene. The CDR3 runs to 12 residues. The V gene's germline CDR1 is SGDLS and CDR2 YYNGEE. A single count supports this clone. What it binds is unknown.

The gene calls are TRBV9 and TRBJ1-1, with 7 bases fitting TRBD1. The sequence was obtained from a young man in good health and CMV-seropositive. What was sequenced was PBMCs. In DNA, the CDR3 is TGTGCCAGCAGCGACAGGGGAACTGAAGCTTTCTTT. This sequence encodes CASSDRGTEAFF.